Listed below are T cell receptor beta chains from one sample, sequenced in a study of shared clonotypes between healthy human individuals. Produced via immunoSEQ multiplex PCR; TCRdb's table is partial and in-frame only. The sample consists of about 1 million clones, around four fifths of them appearing once. The specimen sequenced was memory CD4+ T cells sorted from blood. The source of these receptors is a man between 18 and 29 years old in good health. CDR3s include the opening cysteine and the closing phenylalanine or tryptophan. A D gene is named only where the DNA matches it firmly. Clone sizes are given selectively: once, few, many, or a class where the clone is expanded.

CDR3aa	CDR3nt	len	d_gene	v_gene	j_gene	abundance
CASTLILAGAFNTEAFF	TGTGCCAGCACTCTCATTTTGGCAGGTGCTTTTAACACTGAAGCTTTCTTT	17	.	TRBV2	TRBJ1-1	.
CASSEEQGNYGYTF	TGTGCCAGCAGTGAAGAGCAGGGAAACTATGGCTACACCTTC	14	.	TRBV2	TRBJ1-2	.
CASSELGQGLVQNIQYF	TGTGCCAGCAGTGAATTGGGACAGGGGTTAGTTCAAAACATTCAGTACTTC	17	TRBD1	TRBV6-1	TRBJ2-4	.
CASSWTARSYEQYF	TGTGCCAGCAGTTGGACAGCCAGAAGCTACGAGCAGTACTTC	14	.	TRBV7-6	TRBJ2-7	few
CASSFMSGVGEQYF	TGTGCCAGCAGTTTTATGTCTGGTGTCGGCGAGCAGTACTTC	14	.	TRBV27	TRBJ2-7	.
CAIESDGGQAAPYGYTF	TGTGCCATCGAGTCAGACGGTGGGCAGGCCGCCCCGTATGGCTACACCTTC	17	.	TRBV10-3	TRBJ1-2	.
CASSSVGEDRSNEQFF	TGTGCCAGCAGCTCGGTGGGGGAAGACAGGTCCAATGAGCAGTTCTTC	16	.	TRBV7-9	TRBJ2-1	.
CASSPGTSGRASVSYNEQFF	TGTGCCAGCAGCCCTGGGACTAGCGGGAGGGCCTCAGTGTCCTACAATGAGCAGTTCTTC	20	TRBD2	TRBV9	TRBJ2-1	few
CASSSPGASGANVLTF	TGTGCCAGCAGTTCCCCGGGGGCCTCTGGGGCCAACGTCCTGACTTTC	16	.	TRBV6-5	TRBJ2-6	once
CASSYSPGGDQPQHF	TGTGCCAGCAGTTACTCGCCGGGGGGGGATCAGCCCCAGCATTTT	15	.	TRBV6-5	TRBJ1-5	.
CASSEYYEASGRRETQYF	TGTGCCAGCAGTGAATATTATGAGGCTAGCGGGAGACGGGAGACCCAGTACTTC	18	TRBD2	TRBV6-1	TRBJ2-5	few
CASSERPEYATPLHF	TGCGCCAGCAGCGAACGACCCGAGTATGCGACGCCCCTCCACTTT	15	.	TRBV4-3	TRBJ1-6	.
CASRDSRSGNTIYF	TGTGCCAGCAGAGACTCCCGCTCTGGAAACACCATATATTTT	14	.	TRBV27	TRBJ1-3	.
CASRSSVTEAFF	TGTGCCAGCAGATCCTCCGTCACTGAAGCTTTCTTT	12	.	TRBV28	TRBJ1-1	few
CASSLSGEGVQFF	TGTGCCAGCAGTCTAAGCGGGGAGGGGGTGCAGTTCTTC	13	.	TRBV6-5	TRBJ2-1	few
CASAPTVLYGYTF	TGTGCTAGTGCCCCGACAGTTCTCTATGGCTACACCTTC	13	.	TRBV12-5	TRBJ1-2	.
CASSETGRSYNEQFF	TGCGCCAGCAGTGAGACAGGCCGATCCTACAATGAGCAGTTCTTC	15	.	TRBV10-2	TRBJ2-1	.
CASSPTGGVQPQHF	TGTGCCAGCTCACCAACCGGGGGCGTTCAGCCCCAGCATTTT	14	.	TRBV18	TRBJ1-5	.
CASSNPGTGGAEQYF	TGTGCCAGCAGCAACCCCGGGACAGGGGGCGCCGAGCAGTACTTC	15	TRBD1	TRBV7-2	TRBJ2-7	.
CASGPGLAGSTGELFF	TGTGCTAGTGGTCCAGGACTAGCGGGATCAACCGGGGAGCTGTTTTTT	16	TRBD2	TRBV12-5	TRBJ2-2	.
CASSLVGLADSPLHF	TGCGCCAGCAGCTTGGTTGGCTTGGCGGATTCACCCCTCCACTTT	15	.	TRBV5-1	TRBJ1-6	.
CAISTGEVTEAFF	TGTGCCATCAGTACAGGGGAGGTCACTGAAGCTTTCTTT	13	TRBD1	TRBV10-3	TRBJ1-1	few
CASSLGGQSNEQFF	TGTGCCAGCAGCTTAGGTGGACAGAGTAATGAGCAGTTCTTC	14	.	TRBV7-9	TRBJ2-1	.
CASSPTGTGREQYF	TGTGCCAGCAGCCCCACCGGGACAGGGCGCGAGCAGTACTTC	14	TRBD1	TRBV7-9	TRBJ2-7	few
CASLGTELCWGQPQHF	TGTGCCAGCCTAGGGACGGAGTTATGTTGGGGCCAGCCCCAGCATTTT	16	.	TRBV6-4	TRBJ1-5	.
CASSLYPGELFF	TGTGCCAGCAGCTTATACCCCGGGGAGCTGTTTTTT	12	.	TRBV13	TRBJ2-2	once
CASSIIRAGGELFF	TGTGCCAGTAGTATAATCAGGGCAGGCGGGGAGCTGTTTTTT	14	.	TRBV19	TRBJ2-2	.
CAISSGGNSGANVLTF	TGTGCCATCTCTAGCGGGGGGAACTCTGGGGCCAACGTCCTGACTTTC	16	TRBD2	TRBV10-3	TRBJ2-6	.
CASSNYDEQYF	TGTGCCAGCAGCAACTACGACGAGCAGTACTTC	11	.	TRBV11-2	TRBJ2-7	.